Presented here are 8 T cell receptor beta chains from one specimen sequenced in a study of blood T cell repertoires in COVID-19. Assay used: immunoSEQ multiplex PCR; TCRdb lists only in-frame clones, some missing. The sample lists over 250,000 clones, approximately 88% occurring once. The specimen was PBMCs or T cells enriched from blood (not recorded which). The origin of the receptors is a woman younger than 35 who had recovered from COVID-19.

V is TRBV6-1 and J is TRBJ1-5, with D tentatively TRBD1 (5 bases). This CDR3 has 14 amino acids. Trimming stripped 3 bases from V and 4 bases from J, with 10 bases between. From germline, CDR1 is MNHNS and CDR2 SASEGT. Written as DNA, the CDR3 is TGTGCCAGCAGTGATCGGACAAGAAATCAGCCCCAGCATTTT. It encodes CASSDRTRNQPQHF.

The chain is built from TRBV5-4 and TRBJ2-3; D remains ambiguous. The CDR3 sequence is 15 residues long. Germline values: CDR1 SGHNT, CDR2 YYREEE (reference sequence). Trimming took off 0 bases at V and 0 bases at J, with 8 bases between the two ends. The CDR3 DNA is TGTGCCAGCAGCTTGGGTCCAACTAGCACAGATACGCAGTATTTT. Translating it yields CASSLGPTSTDTQYF.

This sequence joins TRBV7-3 and TRBJ2-1; tentatively, D is TRBD1 (6 bases). The CDR3 runs 13 residues. Germline V gene sequence: CDR1 SGHTA, CDR2 FQGTGA. Trimming removed 2 bases at V and 9 bases at J, with 11 bases between. CDR3 DNA sequence: TGTGCCAGCAGCTTAGAACTCAGGGGTGAGCAGTTCTTC. This translates into CASSLELRGEQFF.

The DNA of the CDR3 is TGTGCCAGCAGCCAGCGTAGCGGGGGAAAAGAGACCCAGTACTTC. Residues: CASSQRSGGKETQYF. The rearrangement joins TRBV11-3 to TRBJ2-5; TRBD2 matches at 9 bases. V trimming: 5 bases; J trimming: 3 bases; junction bases outside the gene matches: 7. This CDR3 has 15 amino acids. CDR1 is SGHNT, CDR2 YENEEA, per germline. Drawing the rest from reference TRBV11-3 and TRBJ2-5, the complete variable domain is EAGVVQSPRYKIIEKKQPVAFWCNPISGHNTLYWYLQNLGQGPELLIRYENEEAVDDSQLPKDRFSAERLKGVDSTLKIQPAELGDSAVYLCASSQRSGGKETQYFGPGTRLLVL.

CDR3 nucleotides: TGTGCCACCAGTGATTTGGCCACAGGGGGCCATGGGATCGATCAGCCCCAGCATTTT. Its protein is CATSDLATGGHGIDQPQHF. The genes are TRBV24-1 and TRBJ1-5; 9 bases fit TRBD1. CDR3 length: 19 amino acids. V lost 0 bases to trimming and J lost 5 bases; unmatched junction nucleotides: 13. Germline CDR1 is KGHDR and CDR2 is SFDVKD.

The rearrangement links TRBV7-8 to TRBJ2-3, with D possibly matching TRBD2 (6 bases). The germline V gene has CDR1 SGHVS and CDR2 FQNEAQ. Trimming removed 1 base at V and 0 bases at J, with 8 bases between. The CDR3 loop spans 15 amino acids. The DNA for the CDR3 is TGTGCCAGCAGCTTAGGCGGGACTAGCACAGATACGCAGTATTTT. This sequence encodes CASSLGGTSTDTQYF.

V and J are TRBV7-7 and TRBJ2-5, with D perhaps matching TRBD1 (6 bases). The CDR3 contains 14 residues. CDR1 SSHAT and CDR2 FNYEAQ come from the germline V gene (reference sequence). Between the trimmed V and J ends, which lost 1 base and 5 bases, there was a span of 11 bases. The CDR3 loop is CASSLDAGGETQYF. The CDR3 DNA follows: TGTGCCAGCAGCTTAGATGCTGGGGGCGAGACCCAGTACTTC.

The chain joins TRBV19 to TRBJ2-2; no clear D gene. V lost 1 base, J lost 6 bases, and 6 bases lay in between. Per germline, CDR1 LNHDA and CDR2 SQIVND (reference sequence). This CDR3 contains 13 residues. The CDR3 coding sequence is TGTGCCAGTAGTATAGGTTCGGCCGGGGAGCTGTTTTTT. Its translation: CASSIGSAGELFF.